The entry that follows covers one TCR beta chain sequence. This entry comes from a study of T cell changes during pregnancy in multiple sclerosis. The length of the CDR3 is 16 residues. Germline CDR1 is LNHDA and CDR2 is SQIVND (reference sequence). V was cut by 3 bases and J by 5 bases, with 18 bases left in between. TCRdb keeps only in-frame clones here, not all; method: immunoSEQ multiplex PCR. The sample contains 20,000 to 25,000 clones, 80% to 90% of which appear only once. This TCR derives from a female donor in good health, enrolled as a control in a pregnancy study. The material was CD4+ T cells from peripheral blood mononuclear cells, obtained in the first trimester of pregnancy. The J gene is TRBJ2-3, the V gene TRBV19; tentatively, D is TRBD1 (5 bases). The CDR3 DNA reads as TGTGCCAGTAGTATTAAAGGGGCCAGTCCTCTAGATACGCAGTATTTT. As protein: CASSIKGASPLDTQYF.